This is a list of T cell receptor beta chains from one sample in a study of cytomegalovirus exposure and HLA in healthy donors. The repertoire was sequenced with immunoSEQ multiplex PCR; TCRdb's copy has only in-frame clones and lacks some. The table lists 130,000 or so clones. Source material: PBMCs. All receptors derive from a woman aged 55-70 years in good health and CMV-seronegative. Both conserved end residues are part of each CDR3. Each record gives: D gene, J gene, V gene, CDR3 DNA, CDR3 protein. D genes are given only for firm matches.

D gene: TRBD2
J gene: TRBJ2-4
V gene: TRBV19
CDR3 DNA: TGTGCCAGTAGTATAGACCGACTAGCGGGTGAAAACATTCAGTACTTC
CDR3 protein: CASSIDRLAGENIQYF

D gene: -
J gene: TRBJ1-2
V gene: TRBV2
CDR3 DNA: TGTGCCAGCAGTGACAGGGGTCTAGCTAACTATGGCTACACCTTC
CDR3 protein: CASSDRGLANYGYTF

D gene: TRBD2
J gene: TRBJ2-7
V gene: TRBV2
CDR3 DNA: TGTGCCAGCTTCGCGGGGGGGCGAGGGTACGAGCAGTACTTC
CDR3 protein: CASFAGGRGYEQYF

D gene: -
J gene: TRBJ1-1
V gene: TRBV28
CDR3 DNA: TGTGCCAGCAGTTTAGGGCAGATCCGTGGAACTGAAGCTTTCTTT
CDR3 protein: CASSLGQIRGTEAFF

D gene: -
J gene: TRBJ1-4
V gene: TRBV12-5
CDR3 DNA: TGTGCTAGTGGGGGGGACTCACCAACTAATGAAAAACTGTTTTTT
CDR3 protein: CASGGDSPTNEKLFF

D gene: -
J gene: TRBJ1-4
V gene: TRBV7-2
CDR3 DNA: TGTGCCAGCAGCCCCCAGACAGGAGCGAATGAAAAACTGTTTTTT
CDR3 protein: CASSPQTGANEKLFF

D gene: TRBD1
J gene: TRBJ1-2
V gene: TRBV7-8
CDR3 DNA: TGTGCCAGCAGCACTCGGGACAGGGTAAACTATGGCTACACCTTC
CDR3 protein: CASSTRDRVNYGYTF

D gene: -
J gene: TRBJ2-3
V gene: TRBV12-2
CDR3 DNA: TGTGCAAGTCGCTTAACCGGGACTAGCGGGAGTTGTACAGATACGCAGTATTTT
CDR3 protein: CASRLTGTSGSCTDTQYF

D gene: -
J gene: TRBJ2-7
V gene: TRBV2
CDR3 DNA: TGTGCCAGCGCCCGGCAGGTCGAACAGTACTTC
CDR3 protein: CASARQVEQYF

D gene: TRBD2
J gene: TRBJ2-3
V gene: TRBV28
CDR3 DNA: TGTGCCAGCAGTACCCCGTATGGACTAGCGGGTGACACAGATACGCAGTATTTT
CDR3 protein: CASSTPYGLAGDTDTQYF

D gene: -
J gene: TRBJ1-2
V gene: TRBV7-9
CDR3 DNA: TGTGCCAGCAGCGCAACAGGGATCCCCTATGGCTACACCTTC
CDR3 protein: CASSATGIPYGYTF

D gene: TRBD2
J gene: TRBJ2-3
V gene: TRBV11-1
CDR3 DNA: TGTGCCAGCAGCTCGGGACTAGGGTTGAGAGATACGCAGTATTTT
CDR3 protein: CASSSGLGLRDTQYF

D gene: -
J gene: TRBJ2-3
V gene: TRBV7-9
CDR3 DNA: TGTGCCACCGATTATGGGGCTCGAGTGGGAGATACGCAGTATTTT
CDR3 protein: CATDYGARVGDTQYF

D gene: TRBD2
J gene: TRBJ2-3
V gene: TRBV6-5
CDR3 DNA: TGTGCCAGCAGTTACTCGATGCGGGGGAGCACAGATACGCAGTATTTT
CDR3 protein: CASSYSMRGSTDTQYF

D gene: TRBD1
J gene: TRBJ2-6
V gene: TRBV16
CDR3 DNA: TGTGCCAGCAGCCAAGTGGCCAGGGGGCAGTCTGGGGCCAACGTCCTGACTTTC
CDR3 protein: CASSQVARGQSGANVLTF

D gene: -
J gene: TRBJ2-7
V gene: TRBV11-2
CDR3 DNA: TGTGCCAGCGGAATTCCCCAGGGGACCTACGAGCAGTACTTC
CDR3 protein: CASGIPQGTYEQYF

D gene: -
J gene: TRBJ1-4
V gene: TRBV6-6
CDR3 DNA: TGTGCCAGCAGTTACTCAGGACAGAACGAAAAACTGTTTTTT
CDR3 protein: CASSYSGQNEKLFF

D gene: TRBD1
J gene: TRBJ1-2
V gene: TRBV2
CDR3 DNA: TGTGCCAGCAGTGTATTCGGGGGACAGGGGGCCTATGGCTACACCTTC
CDR3 protein: CASSVFGGQGAYGYTF

D gene: TRBD1
J gene: TRBJ1-2
V gene: TRBV18
CDR3 DNA: TGTGCCAGCTCACCACCGACGACAGGGGTCTATGGCTACACCTTC
CDR3 protein: CASSPPTTGVYGYTF

D gene: TRBD2
J gene: TRBJ2-3
V gene: TRBV19
CDR3 DNA: TGTGCCAGTAGGCAAGCGGGAGGCACAGATACGCAGTATTTT
CDR3 protein: CASRQAGGTDTQYF

D gene: TRBD2
J gene: TRBJ2-5
V gene: TRBV6-5
CDR3 DNA: TGTGCCAGCAGTCAGTCCGGGACGGGGGGGACCCAGTACTTC
CDR3 protein: CASSQSGTGGTQYF

D gene: -
J gene: TRBJ2-7
V gene: TRBV20-1
CDR3 DNA: TGCAGTGCTATACCGATGAGCGAGCAGTACTTC
CDR3 protein: CSAIPMSEQYF

D gene: -
J gene: TRBJ1-2
V gene: TRBV5-1
CDR3 DNA: TGCGCCAGCAGCATTAGCGGGACCTTAGAGAATGGCTACACCTTC
CDR3 protein: CASSISGTLENGYTF

D gene: -
J gene: TRBJ1-3
V gene: TRBV28
CDR3 DNA: TGTGCCAGCAGTTTGCGGCCCGGACGACAGTACGGCTCTGGAAACACCATATATTTT
CDR3 protein: CASSLRPGRQYGSGNTIYF

D gene: TRBD1
J gene: TRBJ1-4
V gene: TRBV10-1
CDR3 DNA: TGCGCCAGCAGGGAAAGACAGGGAATTATTCGACATGAAAAACTGTTTTTT
CDR3 protein: CASRERQGIIRHEKLFF

D gene: -
J gene: TRBJ1-5
V gene: TRBV19
CDR3 DNA: TGTGCCAGTAGTATCCGAAGGGGTTTTCAGCCCCAGCATTTT
CDR3 protein: CASSIRRGFQPQHF

D gene: TRBD2
J gene: TRBJ2-3
V gene: TRBV29-1
CDR3 DNA: TGCAGCGTCACGGGACTAGCGGGGGGCACAGATACGCAGTATTTT
CDR3 protein: CSVTGLAGGTDTQYF

D gene: -
J gene: TRBJ1-1
V gene: TRBV2
CDR3 DNA: TGTGCCGGGGGGGTAGAGAACACTGAAGCTTTCTTT
CDR3 protein: CAGGVENTEAFF

D gene: TRBD1
J gene: TRBJ1-6
V gene: TRBV7-9
CDR3 DNA: TGTGCCAGCAGCTCAAGACAGGGTATAGTAGGTTCACCCCTCCACTTT
CDR3 protein: CASSSRQGIVGSPLHF

D gene: TRBD2
J gene: TRBJ2-1
V gene: TRBV4-2
CDR3 DNA: TGTGCCAGCAGCCAAGAAAAAGCGGGAGGGGGGGGCAATGAGCAGTTCTTC
CDR3 protein: CASSQEKAGGGGNEQFF

D gene: -
J gene: TRBJ2-5
V gene: TRBV11-2
CDR3 DNA: TGTGCCAGCAGCTTAGGGGCTCCCGAGACCCAGTACTTC
CDR3 protein: CASSLGAPETQYF

D gene: TRBD2
J gene: TRBJ2-7
V gene: TRBV10-3
CDR3 DNA: TGTGCCATCAGTGAGTTCCTCGCGGGAGCTGGGGGATACGAGCAGTACTTC
CDR3 protein: CAISEFLAGAGGYEQYF

D gene: -
J gene: TRBJ2-7
V gene: TRBV5-1
CDR3 DNA: TGCGCCAGCAGCGCGGCCTACGAGCAGTACTTC
CDR3 protein: CASSAAYEQYF

D gene: TRBD1
J gene: TRBJ2-5
V gene: TRBV5-1
CDR3 DNA: TGCGCCAGCAGCTTGCACATCGGGACAGTTCAAGAGACCCAGTACTTC
CDR3 protein: CASSLHIGTVQETQYF

D gene: -
J gene: TRBJ2-5
V gene: TRBV6-1
CDR3 DNA: TGTGCCAGCAGTGAAGTTATGGTAGGGGGGGGCGGAGAGACCCAGTACTTC
CDR3 protein: CASSEVMVGGGGETQYF

D gene: -
J gene: TRBJ2-7
V gene: TRBV11-1
CDR3 DNA: TGTGCCAGCAGCTTGCGGGGCCTCTACGAGCAGTACTTC
CDR3 protein: CASSLRGLYEQYF

D gene: TRBD1
J gene: TRBJ2-7
V gene: TRBV6-1
CDR3 DNA: TGTGCCAGCAGTGAATTGGGGACAGGGATCTACGAGCAGTACTTC
CDR3 protein: CASSELGTGIYEQYF

D gene: TRBD1
J gene: TRBJ1-1
V gene: TRBV10-3
CDR3 DNA: TGTGCCATCAGTAACAGGGGAGTTCCTGAAGCTTTCTTT
CDR3 protein: CAISNRGVPEAFF

D gene: -
J gene: TRBJ2-7
V gene: TRBV10-2
CDR3 DNA: TGCGCCAGCAGTGACAGGTTCACTGAGCAGTACTTC
CDR3 protein: CASSDRFTEQYF

D gene: -
J gene: TRBJ1-5
V gene: TRBV25-1
CDR3 DNA: TGTGCCAGCAGTGACACAAGTGGCAATCAGCCCCAGCATTTT
CDR3 protein: CASSDTSGNQPQHF

D gene: -
J gene: TRBJ2-7
V gene: TRBV6-6
CDR3 DNA: TGTGCCAGCACTGATAACTCTGCCTACGAGCAGTACTTC
CDR3 protein: CASTDNSAYEQYF

D gene: -
J gene: TRBJ2-1
V gene: TRBV19
CDR3 DNA: TGTGCCAGTAGTATCCCCCCCGAAGCGGTGGGGCAGTTCTTC
CDR3 protein: CASSIPPEAVGQFF

D gene: -
J gene: TRBJ1-5
V gene: TRBV18
CDR3 DNA: TGTGCCAGCTCACAGCAGCCTGTGGAGAATCAGCCCCAGCATTTT
CDR3 protein: CASSQQPVENQPQHF

D gene: -
J gene: TRBJ1-5
V gene: TRBV2
CDR3 DNA: TGTGCCAGCAGGGGGCCTGGTCAGCCCCAGCATTTT
CDR3 protein: CASRGPGQPQHF

D gene: TRBD1
J gene: TRBJ2-2
V gene: TRBV23-1
CDR3 DNA: TGCGCCAGCAGTCCCGGGACAGGGATCGGGGAGCTGTTTTTT
CDR3 protein: CASSPGTGIGELFF

D gene: -
J gene: TRBJ2-1
V gene: TRBV5-1
CDR3 DNA: TGCGCCAGCAGCTTGTTAAATGAGCAGTTCTTC
CDR3 protein: CASSLLNEQFF

D gene: TRBD1
J gene: TRBJ2-7
V gene: TRBV6-1
CDR3 DNA: TGTGCCAGCAGTGTCACAGGGGAACTTCAGTACTTC
CDR3 protein: CASSVTGELQYF

D gene: -
J gene: TRBJ2-5
V gene: TRBV5-1
CDR3 DNA: TGCGCCAGCAGCTTAGAGGGCTACCAAGAGACCCAGTACTTC
CDR3 protein: CASSLEGYQETQYF

D gene: TRBD2
J gene: TRBJ2-5
V gene: TRBV18
CDR3 DNA: TGTGCCAGCTCATCGAGCGGGAGCCCCCGAGAGACCCAGTACTTC
CDR3 protein: CASSSSGSPRETQYF

D gene: -
J gene: TRBJ2-3
V gene: TRBV5-1
CDR3 DNA: TGCGCCAGCAGCTTGGATGACGGAGGGTGGGATACGCAGTATTTT
CDR3 protein: CASSLDDGGWDTQYF

D gene: TRBD2
J gene: TRBJ2-5
V gene: TRBV11-2
CDR3 DNA: TGTGCCAGCAGCCCCCTCGGGGGGGCGACTAGGGAGACCCAGTACTTC
CDR3 protein: CASSPLGGATRETQYF

D gene: TRBD2
J gene: TRBJ2-7
V gene: TRBV5-4
CDR3 DNA: TGTGCCAGCAGCGAGGGACTAGCGGTCTACGAGCAGTACTTC
CDR3 protein: CASSEGLAVYEQYF

D gene: TRBD2
J gene: TRBJ2-1
V gene: TRBV5-6
CDR3 DNA: TGTGCCAGCAGCTCGACTAGCCTCGACGAGCAGTTCTTC
CDR3 protein: CASSSTSLDEQFF

D gene: -
J gene: TRBJ1-6
V gene: TRBV6-1
CDR3 DNA: TGTGCCAGCCGCGTAGGGGCGGCCTATAATTCACCCCTCCACTTT
CDR3 protein: CASRVGAAYNSPLHF

D gene: -
J gene: TRBJ1-4
V gene: TRBV18
CDR3 DNA: TGTGCCAGCTCACCGCGTCCTAATGAAAAACTGTTTTTT
CDR3 protein: CASSPRPNEKLFF